These T cell receptor beta chains were read from a single sample in a study of human T cells and chemical hapten exposure. TCRdb re-derived calls from the RACE reads in MiXCR, one entry per CDR3 protein. The top ten clones hold approximately 8.2% of a sample with around 300,000 distinct CDR3 sequences, 4.5% to 7% of them seen once. Sequencing was performed on whole blood, taken in connection with sensitization to the hapten diphenylcyclopropenone (DPC). The receptors were gathered from a woman aged 18-30 years with alopecia areata. Some clones in this sample may be carry-over from other donors' samples. The CDR3 runs from the conserved cysteine through the conserved F or W. The D gene is left open where the match is weak. Clone size is not always given. Where it is, it says once, few, many or a class for expanded clones.

>many|-|TRBJ2-5|TRBV7-9
CASSLDSRTQYF
TGTGCCAGCAGCTTAGATTCGCGGACCCAGTACTTC
>many|TRBD1|TRBJ1-5|TRBV18
CASSPLWDRDYQPQHF
TGTGCCAGCTCACCTTTATGGGACAGGGATTATCAGCCCCAGCATTTT
>many|-|TRBJ1-4|TRBV6-5
CASSRGTFDRAEKLFF
TGTGCCAGCAGTCGAGGGACATTCGATCGAGCTGAAAAACTGTTTTTT
>-|-|TRBJ1-1|TRBV12-5
CASSAANTEAFF
TGTGCTAGTTCCGCCGCGAACACTGAAGCTTTCTTT
>few|-|TRBJ1-6|TRBV2
CASSRDYNSPLHF
TGTGCCAGCAGTAGGGATTATAATTCACCCCTCCACTTT
>many|TRBD1|TRBJ2-5|TRBV7-2
CASSSRQGQTQYF
TGTGCCAGCAGCTCACGACAGGGGCAGACCCAGTACTTC
>-|-|TRBJ2-5|TRBV6-2/TRBV6-3
CASSYSNWETQYF
TGTGCCAGCAGTTACTCCAACTGGGAGACCCAGTACTTC
>many|-|TRBJ1-1|TRBV27
CASYRFMNTEAFF
TGTGCCAGCTATCGGTTTATGAACACTGAAGCTTTCTTT
>-|TRBD1|TRBJ2-1|TRBV29-1
CSAVRQGTNNEQFF
TGCAGCGCCGTTAGACAGGGGACCAACAATGAGCAGTTCTTC
>few|-|TRBJ2-3|TRBV6-1
CASSVSDFSTDTQYF
TGTGCCAGCAGTGTTTCGGATTTTAGCACAGATACGCAGTATTTT
>-|TRBD1|TRBJ1-5|TRBV2
CASRTGPARGNQPQHF
TGTGCCAGCAGGACAGGGCCAGCTAGGGGCAATCAGCCCCAGCATTTT
>many|TRBD2|TRBJ2-3|TRBV10-3
CAISLAGGPGADTQYF
TGTGCCATCAGCCTAGCGGGGGGGCCTGGGGCAGATACGCAGTATTTT
>few|TRBD1|TRBJ1-2|TRBV9
CASSPGQGYYGYTF
TGTGCCAGCAGCCCCGGACAGGGTTACTATGGCTACACCTTC
>-|-|TRBJ2-7|TRBV20-1
CSASRAYEQYF
TGCAGTGCTAGTAGGGCCTACGAGCAGTACTTC
>-|TRBD2|TRBJ2-1|TRBV20-1
CSVKYSGGAREQFF
TGCAGTGTTAAGTATAGCGGGGGGGCTCGGGAGCAGTTCTTC
>few|-|TRBJ1-5|TRBV29-1
CSTSTTGNYSNQPQHF
TGCAGCACTTCCACCACAGGGAACTATAGCAATCAGCCCCAGCATTTT
>-|-|TRBJ2-1|TRBV29-1
CSVVFIYYNEQFF
TGCAGCGTTGTTTTTATCTACTACAATGAGCAGTTCTTC
>many|-|TRBJ2-1|TRBV20-1
CSARAPLGENEQFF
TGCAGTGCTAGAGCACCTTTGGGGGAAAATGAGCAGTTCTTC
>few|TRBD2|TRBJ2-1|TRBV29-1
CSVEDRRGGTHNEQFF
TGCAGCGTTGAAGATAGGCGGGGGGGCACCCACAATGAGCAGTTCTTC
>few|-|TRBJ1-5|TRBV12-5
CASAPRFSNQPQHF
TGTGCTAGTGCCCCCAGGTTCAGCAATCAGCCCCAGCATTTT
>many|TRBD2|TRBJ2-3|TRBV29-1
CSVEVPLLLAGVQDTQYF
TGCAGCGTTGAAGTCCCTCTCCTGCTAGCGGGGGTCCAAGATACGCAGTATTTT
>-|-|TRBJ1-2|TRBV15
CATTLTGNYGYTF
TGTGCCACCACCCTGACGGGAAACTATGGCTACACCTTC
>few|-|TRBJ2-3|TRBV5-6
CASSLSGTLWGTQYF
TGTGCCAGCAGCTTGTCGGGGACACTATGGGGTACGCAGTATTTT
>few|TRBD2|TRBJ2-7|TRBV20-1
CSASPPSGGSYEQYF
TGCAGTGCTAGCCCCCCAAGCGGGGGGTCCTACGAGCAGTACTTC
>many|-|TRBJ2-7|TRBV20-1
CSARGNSGTEQYF
TGCAGTGCTAGAGGCAACTCAGGGACTGAGCAGTACTTC
>-|TRBD1|TRBJ1-5|TRBV10-1
CASSEDRVSNQPQHF
TGCGCCAGCAGTGAGGACAGGGTTAGCAATCAGCCCCAGCATTTT
>many|TRBD2|TRBJ2-3|TRBV10-3
CAIRGLAGGPSDTQYF
TGTGCCATCAGGGGACTAGCGGGGGGGCCGTCAGATACGCAGTATTTT
>-|TRBD1|TRBJ1-1|TRBV9
CAGSVSGGLDRGRVNTEAFF
TGTGCCGGCAGCGTAAGCGGGGGCTTAGACAGGGGGCGAGTGAACACTGAAGCTTTCTTT
>-|-|TRBJ1-5|TRBV6-5
CASRQMSNQPQHF
TGTGCCAGCAGGCAGATGAGCAATCAGCCCCAGCATTTT
>-|-|TRBJ1-6|TRBV21-1
CASSLKTGLDSPLHF
TGTGCCAGCAGCTTAAAGACAGGCTTAGATTCACCCCTCCACTTT
>many|-|TRBJ2-2|TRBV14
CASSQVLRTVNTGELFF
TGTGCCAGCAGCCAAGTTTTAAGGACGGTGAACACCGGGGAGCTGTTTTTT
>many|TRBD1|TRBJ2-7|TRBV13
CASRSTGTGYEQYF
TGTGCCAGCCGTAGTACCGGGACAGGCTACGAGCAGTACTTC
>many|-|TRBJ1-6|TRBV20-1
CSANVGYNSPLHF
TGCAGTGCTAACGTAGGGTATAATTCACCCCTCCACTTT